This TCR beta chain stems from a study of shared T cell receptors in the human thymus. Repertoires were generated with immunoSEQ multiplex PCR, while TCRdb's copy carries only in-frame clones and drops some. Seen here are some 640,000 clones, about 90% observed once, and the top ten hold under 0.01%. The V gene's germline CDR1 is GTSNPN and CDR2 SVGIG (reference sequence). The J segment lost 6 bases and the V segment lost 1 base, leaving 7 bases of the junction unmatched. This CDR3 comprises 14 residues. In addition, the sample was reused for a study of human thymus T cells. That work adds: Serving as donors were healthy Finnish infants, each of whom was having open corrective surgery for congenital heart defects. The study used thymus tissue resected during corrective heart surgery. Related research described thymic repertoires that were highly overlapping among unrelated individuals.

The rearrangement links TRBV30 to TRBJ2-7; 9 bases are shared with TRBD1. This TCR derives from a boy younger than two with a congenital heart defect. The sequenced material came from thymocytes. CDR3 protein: CAWSGQGGGGEQYF. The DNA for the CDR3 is TGTGCCTGGAGTGGACAGGGGGGAGGGGGCGAGCAGTACTTC.